This record looks at one T cell receptor (beta chain) sequence and its context. This clonotype was recorded at least ten times. What this receptor recognizes is not known. No base qualities exist here, and no much larger clone lies one base off it. These data originate in a study of early T cells in non-severe SARS-CoV-2 infection (dated by TCRdb to the early 2020s). Concerning the study at large: Because TCR sequencing was done on bulk RNA from unsorted whole blood, the alpha and beta chains could not be paired. The paper's findings and limits, for the study overall: VDJdb matching was skewed toward anti-spike CD8 responses and likely underestimated virus-specific expansions by missing private and CD4 specificities.

CDR1 is given as LGHDT and CDR2 as YNNKEL, both from the germline V gene (reference sequence). V gives up 2 bases and J gives up 1 base, and the segment between their germline ends measures 0 bases. Spanning cysteine to phenylalanine, the CDR3 consists of 11 amino acids. Only the CDR3 portion is preserved as DNA: 33 bases, with reading frame beginning at the first base. Library prep was done by 5' RACE. The sequencing machine was a NextSeq 500. In the TCR library protocol, unique molecular identifiers were attached to individual cDNA molecules to correct for PCR bias and sequencing error. Sequencing covered both TCR alpha and beta chains, and within each sample the abundances of alpha and beta sequences were tightly co-correlated. Per the original workflow: Decombinator V4 was used to perform V gene, J gene and CDR3 annotation of TCR sequences. TCRs were defined as expanded if a significant change between any two time points was detected under a Poisson model with p below 0.0001. TCR abundances were normalised to the total number of TCRs sequenced per sample and expressed as counts per million. MAIT TCRs were defined by TRAV1-2 paired with TRAJ12, TRAJ20 or TRAJ33, and iNKT TCRs by TRAV10 paired with TRAJ18. VDJdb, accessed 1 November 2021, was searched for CMV, EBV and SARS-CoV-2 annotated TCRs, with TCRs annotated for multiple antigens excluded. TCRdb's own reprocessing of the public reads used fastp at Q25 and MiXCR and kept productive beta chains. Entries that share a CDR3 protein sequence are merged under the most common genes and DNA. The V and J calls reflect TCRdb's pipeline rather than the authors' work. The sample table lists about 60,000 distinct CDR3 sequences, around 18% of them with a count of one. Approximately 9% of the sample belongs to the ten largest clones.

The study was a case-control design nested within a healthcare worker cohort in London, UK, with weekly nasopharyngeal swab PCR tests and blood sampling. Between 23 and 31 March 2020, the week of the UK lockdown, healthcare workers were enrolled and then followed up weekly for as long as 16 weeks. This chain joins TRBV3-1 to TRBJ2-7, with the D gene too uncertain to name. This TCR was recovered from an adult who was a healthcare worker with PCR-confirmed SARS-CoV-2 infection or an uninfected control (not recorded which). The sequencing used whole blood, collected at baseline. The CDR3 here reads CASSQSYEQYF. The DNA sequence follows: TGTGCCAGCAGCCAATCCTACGAGCAGTACTTC.